This T cell receptor beta chain was sequenced during a study of cytomegalovirus exposure and HLA in healthy donors. Regarding the study as a whole: A few V segments could not be told apart, such as TRBV6-2 and TRBV6-3, and were left out.

Vbeta (60) and Jbeta (13) primers were used in the PCR. The method was immunoSEQ multiplex PCR; TCRdb's version includes in-frame clones alone and lacks a portion of them. Of over 150,000 clones in the sample, 65% to 85% are singletons; the top ten hold 7%. In germline, CDR1 is MNHNY, CDR2 SVGAGI (reference sequence). V dropped 6 bases and J dropped 2 bases, with 16 bases sitting between them. CDR3 length: 15 amino acids. This clone has just a few counts. Its cognate antigen is unknown. This sequence was found in a woman aged 25 to 39 in good health and CMV-seropositive. Material for sequencing was PBMCs. The V call is TRBV6-6, the J call TRBJ1-2; D may be TRBD1 (5 bases). The CDR3 nucleotides are TGTGCCAGCAGCAATCCAACGACAGCGAACTATGGCTACACCTTC. It is translated as CASSNPTTANYGYTF.